This is a list of T cell receptor beta chains from one sample in a study of blood T cell repertoires in COVID-19. The table came from immunoSEQ multiplex PCR; TCRdb's copy has only in-frame clones and leaves some out. In the table there are over 40,000 clones, around four fifths of which are singletons. The specimen was peripheral blood. These receptors came from a human donor in a cohort sampled during active COVID-19. The CDR3 runs from the conserved cysteine through the conserved F or W. The D gene is left open where the match is weak. Only part of the rows carry a size: once, few, many, or a class if the clone is expanded.

D gene | J gene | V gene | clone size | CDR3 DNA | CDR3 protein
TRBD1 | TRBJ2-5 | TRBV6-6 | NA | TGTGCCAGCAGTTACTCTCAGACAGGGATAGGGGAGACCCAGTACTTC | CASSYSQTGIGETQYF
NA | TRBJ2-5 | TRBV30 | NA | TGTGCCTGGAGCAGGGGAGCTGTAGAGACCCAGTACTTC | CAWSRGAVETQYF
NA | TRBJ2-7 | TRBV7-8 | NA | TGTGCCAGCAGCCTGAGGTGGGAGCGAGGGAACGAGCAGTACTTC | CASSLRWERGNEQYF
NA | TRBJ1-2 | TRBV2 | NA | TGTGCCAGTTTACAAGGGGCGGACAGCCTTTTCGGAGGCTACACCTTC | CASLQGADSLFGGYTF
TRBD1 | TRBJ1-4 | TRBV2 | NA | TGTGCCAGCTTGGCGAGGGGGCTTACTAATGAAAAACTGTTTTTT | CASLARGLTNEKLFF
NA | TRBJ2-2 | TRBV7-7 | NA | TGTGCTAGCAGCTTTGTCGGGGGTAACACCGGGGAGCTGTTTTTT | CASSFVGGNTGELFF
TRBD1 | TRBJ1-1 | TRBV7-3 | NA | TGTGCCAGCAGCCTGGACAGGACGGCGAACACTGAAGCTTTCTTT | CASSLDRTANTEAFF
TRBD2 | TRBJ2-1 | TRBV30 | NA | TGTGCCTGGAGTGTGCGGGGGGGCTCGTACAGCTCCTACAATGAGCAGTTCTTC | CAWSVRGGSYSSYNEQFF
NA | TRBJ1-1 | TRBV12-5 | NA | TGTGCTAGTGGTCACGCGTCTGAAGCTTTCTTT | CASGHASEAFF
TRBD1 | TRBJ1-5 | TRBV2 | once | TGTGCCAGCAGTGAAGCCAGACAGGGAGATCAGCCCCAGCATTTT | CASSEARQGDQPQHF
TRBD1 | TRBJ2-5 | TRBV14 | NA | TGTGCCAGCAGCCTACCTGGACAGGGCGTGGAGACCCAGTACTTC | CASSLPGQGVETQYF
TRBD2 | TRBJ2-3 | TRBV4-3 | NA | TGCGCCAGCAGACCTGGCGGGGGGGTTAGAGATACGCAGTATTTT | CASRPGGGVRDTQYF
TRBD2 | TRBJ2-2 | TRBV5-4 | NA | TGTGCCAGCACCCCCCGGGGGGGCCCCGGGGAGCTGTTTTTT | CASTPRGGPGELFF
NA | TRBJ2-2 | TRBV24-1 | NA | TGTGCCACCTCGACAGGGAACACCGGGGAGCTGTTTTTT | CATSTGNTGELFF
TRBD1 | TRBJ1-1 | TRBV10-1 | NA | TGCGCCAGCAGTGAGTCGGACAGGGGGCGAGCTTTCTTT | CASSESDRGRAFF
NA | TRBJ1-4 | TRBV7-8 | NA | TGTGCCAGCAGCTCCCCACGACAGAATGCTAATGAAAAACTGTTTTTT | CASSSPRQNANEKLFF